The source of this TCR beta chain is a study of OX40 agonist ivuxolimab in advanced cancers. At the level of the study: Three patients got partial responses; one had hepatocellular carcinoma and two had cutaneous melanoma.

The table came from immunoSEQ multiplex PCR; TCRdb's copy has only in-frame clones and leaves some out. Here the sample spans fewer than 100,000 clones, around 90% being singletons. Trimming took off 9 bases at V and 7 bases at J, with 18 bases between the two ends. The CDR3 runs 13 residues. Germline V gives CDR1 LNHDA, CDR2 SQIVND (reference sequence). The sample was CD4+ or CD8+ T cells sorted from blood, taken in a trial of the OX40 agonist ivuxolimab. V usage is TRBV19 and J usage is TRBJ1-2; maybe TRBD1 (6 bases). This clonotype originated in an adult with an advanced solid tumor such as melanoma, head and neck, liver or kidney cancer. As DNA, the CDR3 is TGTGCCAGCCGAGGAACAGGGCAAGCTGGCTACACCTTC. It encodes CASRGTGQAGYTF.